This T cell receptor (beta chain) comes out of a study of blood T cell repertoires in COVID-19. Germline values: CDR1 MNHEY, CDR2 SMNVEV (reference sequence). V trimming: 3 bases; J trimming: 2 bases; junction bases outside the gene matches: 7. CDR3 length: 16 amino acids. The data were produced by immunoSEQ multiplex PCR, yet TCRdb's version contains in-frame clones alone and is incomplete. The table has almost 400,000 clones, 85% to 90% seen once. This TCR derives from a woman in her 30s with acute COVID-19. This chain links TRBV27 with TRBJ2-5; 9 bases are a match to TRBD1. Sequencing was done on a sample of PBMCs or T cells enriched from blood (not recorded which). The CDR3: CASSFQTGGTQETQYF. CDR3 coding DNA: TGTGCCAGCAGTTTTCAGACAGGGGGGACACAAGAGACCCAGTACTTC.